The clone carrying this TCR beta chain was observed a single time. As yet, its antigen is unknown. The data originate from a study of T cells in tumors after PD-1 blockade. Across the study: Each patient got pembrolizumab 200 mg every 3 weeks or cemiplimab 350 mg every 2 weeks. During anti-PD-1 treatment, some patients continued daily vismodegib 150 mg. Study outcomes and limitations: Peripheral recruitment is suggested, as some novel exhausted tumor clones were in pre-treatment blood.

Clones were read by immunoSEQ multiplex PCR, and TCRdb kept only the in-frame ones, dropping some. In the table there are 55,000 to 70,000 clones, around 80% of which are singletons. The CDR3 is 15 residues long. Germline V gene data show CDR1 as WSHSY and CDR2 as SAAADI. V lost 2 bases and J lost 4; bases outside the gene matches: 6. Sequenced material: PBMCs, taken before anti-PD-1 treatment. The TCR sequence derives from a human donor with basal cell carcinoma. V is TRBV10-2 and J is TRBJ1-2, with 8 bases matching TRBD1. The CDR3 bases are TGCGCCAGCAGTGAGGCCCAGGGGGCTGCCTATGGCTACACCTTC. Translated: CASSEAQGAAYGYTF.